A single T cell receptor beta chain is shown here with its context. The sample is drawn from a study of ipilimumab plus nivolumab after autologous stem cell transplantation. Assay: immunoSEQ multiplex PCR; the TCRdb copy retains only in-frame clones and omits some. The top ten hold about 11% of the sample, which has 10,000 to 15,000 clones, 70% to 80% seen once. V lost 2 bases and J lost 7, with 6 bases in between. Germline V CDR1 and CDR2: PRHDT, FYEKMQ (reference sequence). The CDR3 has 12 amino acids. The input for sequencing was PBMCs, taken in a trial of ipilimumab plus nivolumab as post-transplant consolidation. The J gene is TRBJ2-4, the V gene TRBV13, with D perhaps matching TRBD2 (6 bases). This TCR derives from a male donor with multiple myeloma. The CDR3 sequence is CASSLRGNIQYF. In DNA, the CDR3 is TGTGCCAGCAGCTTACGGGGGAACATTCAGTACTTC. The full variable domain, completed using reference TRBV13 and TRBJ2-4, is AAGVIQSPRHLIKEKRETATLKCYPIPRHDTVYWYQQGPGQDPQFLISFYEKMQSDKGSIPDRFSAQQFSDYHSELNMSSLELGDSALYFCASSLRGNIQYFGAGTRLSVL.